This T cell receptor (beta chain) was recorded in a study of T cells in Graves' hyperthyroidism and ophthalmopathy. Diagnosis relied on clinical symptoms, serum thyroxine and TRAb, thyroid ultrasound and orbital computed tomography. The CDR3 runs 18 residues. V lost 5 bases, J lost 5 bases, and 17 bases stayed unmatched. Germline CDR1 and CDR2: MDHEN and SYDVKM. There were TCR beta CDR3 regions amplified from RNA transcripts. The HTBI set primed first-round TCR CDR3 RT-PCR. TCRdb processed the multiplex PCR reads anew with MiXCR; each CDR3 protein has one entry. The data hold around 250,000 distinct CDR3 sequences, with 13% to 15% observed a single time. This clonotype came up many times.

Sequenced sample: blood. The clonotype was recovered from a woman between 40 and 50 years old with Graves' hyperthyroidism that later progressed to Graves' ophthalmopathy. The chain couples TRBV28 to TRBJ2-1; 8 bases fit TRBD2. The CDR3, as DNA: TGTGCCAGCAGTCCCCTCGATACCAGACTAGCGAGAAACAATGAGCAGTTCTTC. This encodes CASSPLDTRLARNNEQFF.